The rows below give T cell receptor beta chains drawn from one sample of a study of blood T cell repertoires in COVID-19. Assay: immunoSEQ multiplex PCR; the TCRdb copy retains only in-frame clones and omits some. Of about 120,000 clones listed, about four fifths were seen once; the top ten hold about 10%. Material for sequencing was peripheral blood. The origin of the receptors is a human donor in a cohort sampled during active COVID-19. The CDR3 runs from the conserved cysteine through the conserved F or W. Fields, in order: D gene, V gene, clone size, J gene, CDR3 protein, CDR3 DNA. The D gene is left open where the match is weak. The size of a clone is reported for some rows only, either as once, few or many, or as a class for expanded clones.

-	TRBV3-1/TRBV3-2	-	TRBJ2-5	CASSQHREETQYF	TGTGCCAGCAGCCAACACAGGGAAGAGACCCAGTACTTC
TRBD1	TRBV29-1	-	TRBJ1-5	CSVADRGGSGNQPQHF	TGCAGCGTGGCTGACAGGGGGGGGAGCGGCAATCAGCCCCAGCATTTT
TRBD1	TRBV28	-	TRBJ2-1	CASSYGTGLDEQFF	TGTGCCAGCAGTTACGGGACAGGCCTCGATGAGCAGTTCTTC
TRBD1	TRBV5-1	-	TRBJ2-7	CASSPGQGLGNYEQYF	TGCGCCAGCAGCCCGGGACAGGGCTTAGGGAACTACGAGCAGTACTTC
TRBD1	TRBV4-3	-	TRBJ2-3	CASSHRTGTGSDTQYF	TGCGCCAGCAGCCACCGAACCGGGACAGGGTCAGATACGCAGTATTTT
-	TRBV30	-	TRBJ1-4	CAWSLIGRPEKLFF	TGTGCCTGGAGTCTCATAGGGAGGCCTGAAAAACTGTTTTTT
-	TRBV19	-	TRBJ2-5	CATHPQGWETQYF	TGTGCCACGCACCCACAGGGTTGGGAGACCCAGTACTTC
-	TRBV28	-	TRBJ2-1	CASSLDTYNEQFF	TGTGCCAGCAGTTTAGACACCTACAATGAGCAGTTCTTC
TRBD1	TRBV4-1	once	TRBJ1-6	CASGQGLNSPLHF	TGCGCCAGTGGACAGGGTCTAAATTCACCCCTCCACTTT
-	TRBV6-6	-	TRBJ2-7	CASSYFQGRAYEQYF	TGTGCCAGCAGTTACTTCCAGGGGCGTGCCTACGAGCAGTACTTC
TRBD1	TRBV6-2/TRBV6-3	-	TRBJ1-6	CASSPGDRESRFSYNSPLHF	TGTGCCAGCAGCCCCGGGGACAGGGAGTCCCGTTTCTCCTATAATTCACCCCTCCACTTT
TRBD2	TRBV7-2	-	TRBJ2-2	CASSLEAGQNTGELFF	TGTGCCAGCAGCTTAGAAGCGGGGCAAAACACCGGGGAGCTGTTTTTT
TRBD2	TRBV7-9	once	TRBJ2-3	CASSLGLAGVSDTQYF	TGTGCCAGCAGCTTAGGACTAGCGGGAGTGTCAGATACGCAGTATTTT
TRBD2	TRBV25-1	-	TRBJ2-3	CASSNTGGVTDTQYF	TGTGCCAGCAGTAACACGGGGGGGGTCACAGATACGCAGTATTTT